The 20 T cell receptor beta chains in this list originate from one sample, sequenced in a study of blood T cells in healthy people across ages. A J-beta primer mix and a sample-barcoded 5' primer were used in a second PCR of about 7 to 12 cycles. TCRdb re-called the 5' RACE reads through MiXCR, storing one row per CDR3 protein. The sample comprises some 790,000 distinct CDR3 sequences, more than 25% of which are singletons, and around 16% rests with the top ten. The sample was blood. Every receptor here comes from a woman older than 75 in good health.

The table lists this clonotype with a few counts. A much larger clone differs from this one at a single base, so this may be a read error. The chain uses TRBV5-5 and TRBJ1-2, with D hard to call. V was clipped by 3 bases and J by 0 bases, with 15 bases between them. The CDR3 extends over 16 amino acids. Germline V lookup: CDR1 SGHKS, CDR2 YYEKEE (reference sequence). The CDR3 region has the DNA TGTGCCAGCAGCTCGGGGATTGGGGATGCTAACTATGGCTACACCTTC. This encodes CASSSGIGDANYGYTF.

About this clonotype itself: At one boundary the junction diverges from the germline segment, which might be a read error. The V gene is TRBV7-2, the J gene TRBJ2-3; unclear D gene. CDR1 is SGHTA, CDR2 FQGNSA, per germline. This CDR3 spans 12 amino acids. The CDR3 bases are TGTGCCAGCGGCTTAATGAGAGACACGCAGTATTTT. It specifies CASGLMRDTQYF.

The table lists this clonotype with many counts. The gene calls are TRBV7-2 and TRBJ2-3; TRBD2 might be the D (5 bases). This CDR3 contains 17 residues. The V gene's germline CDR1 is SGHTA and CDR2 FQGNSA. With 3 bases removed from V and 5 bases from J, the gap between germline ends came to 21 bases. The CDR3 region is CASSFTPLPGSGDTQYF. DNA for the CDR3: TGTGCCAGCAGCTTTACTCCGCTACCGGGGTCGGGAGATACGCAGTATTTT. The variable domain in full, with the rest retrieved from reference TRBV7-2 and TRBJ2-3, is GAGVSQSPSNKVTEKGKDVELRCDPISGHTALYWYRQSLGQGLEFLIYFQGNSAPDKSGLPSDRFSAERTGGSVSTLTIQRTQQEDSAVYLCASSFTPLPGSGDTQYFGPGTRLTVL.

This clonotype was counted ten times or more. The CDR3 loop reads CASSLVGGRLRGGYTF. The CDR3 region has the DNA TGCGCCAGCAGCTTGGTAGGCGGACGCCTAAGGGGTGGCTACACCTTC. The chain links TRBV5-1 to TRBJ1-2; maybe TRBD1 (5 bases). Trimming pared 0 bases from V and 7 bases from J, leaving 19 bases between. This CDR3 is 16 amino acids long. Germline V lookup: CDR1 SGHRS, CDR2 YFSETQ.

This sequence joins TRBV7-8 and TRBJ2-5; TRBD1 matches 10 bases. Germline V CDR1 and CDR2: SGHVS, FQNEAQ. CDR3 length equals 16 residues. Trimming removed 5 bases from V and 7 bases from J; junction bases left unmatched: 13. CDR3 amino acids: CASSVTGTGAPGTQYF. Written as DNA, the CDR3 is TGTGCCAGCAGCGTAACCGGGACAGGGGCCCCGGGGACCCAGTACTTC.

This clonotype was observed a handful of times. This chain connects TRBV9 to TRBJ2-3; 10 bases map to TRBD2. Germline V CDR1 and CDR2: SGDLS, YYNGEE. With 1 base clipped from V and 4 bases from J, the junction kept 3 bases outside the gene matches. The CDR3 totals 15 residues. The chain's CDR3 is CASSVLAGEPDTQYF. As DNA, the CDR3 is TGTGCCAGCAGCGTACTAGCGGGGGAGCCAGATACGCAGTATTTT.

V is TRBV5-1 and J is TRBJ2-2, with D tentatively TRBD2 (7 bases). V was shortened by 2 bases and J by 4 bases, with 15 bases between the two germline ends. CDR1 is SGHRS, CDR2 YFSETQ, per germline. The CDR3 runs 16 residues. The CDR3 nucleotides read TGCGCCAGCAGCTTCGGACAGCGGGGCCCCACCGGGGAGCTGTTTTTT. The encoded protein is CASSFGQRGPTGELFF.

The sample holds a few counts of this clonotype. This chain links TRBV15 with TRBJ2-2, with D unclear. Germline V gives CDR1 LNHNV, CDR2 YYDKDF (reference sequence). This CDR3 comprises 11 residues. Trimming removed 1 base from V and 6 bases from J, with 0 bases in between. CDR3 DNA: TGTGCCACCAGCAGAGCCGGGGAGCTGTTTTTT. The encoded protein is CATSRAGELFF.

The sample holds a few counts of this clonotype. The chain links TRBV10-2 to TRBJ2-7; D possibly corresponds to TRBD1 (6 bases). V was trimmed by 6 bases and J by 7 bases, leaving 22 bases between them. Germline values: CDR1 WSHSY, CDR2 SAAADI. The CDR3 spans 15 residues. Written as DNA, the CDR3 is TGCGCCAGCAGGGGAAACAGGGTAGGGCTCAATGAGCAGTACTTC. Protein product: CASRGNRVGLNEQYF.

At least ten counts were recorded for this clonotype. V is TRBV5-5 and J is TRBJ2-1; maybe TRBD2 (6 bases). V was pared by 1 base and J by 8 bases, with 13 bases between. Germline assignment: CDR1 SGHKS and CDR2 YYEKEE (reference sequence). This CDR3 spans 14 amino acids. The CDR3 DNA reads as TGTGCCAGCAGCTTGCAGGCGGGCGGGGATGAGCAGTTCTTC. Protein: CASSLQAGGDEQFF.

On this clonotype itself: This may be a read error, as it is one base from a much larger clone. V gene TRBV29-1 combines with J gene TRBJ1-2, with a tentative D call TRBD1 (5 bases). Trimming removed 3 bases at V and 6 bases at J, with 11 bases between. Germline V gives CDR1 SQVTM, CDR2 ANQGSEA. This CDR3 is built from 12 residues. CDR3 region: CSVENRRNGYTF. CDR3 DNA sequence: TGCAGCGTTGAGAACAGGAGGAATGGCTACACCTTC.

Concerning this clonotype itself: It may be a read error: a sequence one base away is much more abundant. The chain couples TRBV7-2 to TRBJ2-1, with 7 bases that match TRBD1. The J call may be faulty, since TRBJ2-7 better matches the DNA end. CDR1 and CDR2 from the germline V gene are SGHTA and FQGNSA. The CDR3 has 14 amino acids. In DNA, the CDR3 is TGTGCCACCTACAGGGGCCCCTCCTACAATGAGCAGTACTTC. Translation gives CATYRGPSYNEQYF.

This clonotype has only one observation. Compared with germline, one end of the junction differs, possibly owing to a read error. This rearrangement joins TRBV20-1 to TRBJ1-2, with D unclear. CDR1 is DFQATT, CDR2 SNEGSKA, per germline (reference sequence). The CDR3 extends over 10 amino acids. In nucleotides, the CDR3 is TGCAGTGCTAGAGACTATGGCTACATCTTC. This gives the protein CSARDYGYIF.

The CDR3 protein is CASSTSGDYNEQFF. The DNA for the CDR3 is TGTGCCAGCAGTACTAGCGGGGACTACAATGAGCAGTTCTTC. The chain recombines TRBV12-3 or TRBV12-4 with TRBJ2-1, with 10 bases matching TRBD2. This CDR3 has 14 amino acids. V dropped 5 bases and J dropped 3; count of bases not matched to a gene: 1.

This clonotype was seen repeatedly, ten times or more. The V gene is TRBV18, the J gene TRBJ2-3; D may be TRBD1 or TRBD2 (5 bases each). Trimming removed 0 bases at V and 5 bases at J, with 12 bases between. This CDR3 has 15 amino acids. Per germline, CDR1 KGHSH and CDR2 LQKENI. This CDR3 is CASSPPGGLVDTQYF. CDR3 nucleotide sequence: TGTGCCAGCTCACCACCTGGGGGTTTGGTAGATACGCAGTATTTT. The full variable domain, with the rest looked up from reference TRBV18 and TRBJ2-3, is NAGVMQNPRHLVRRRGQEARLRCSPMKGHSHVYWYRQLPEEGLKFMVYLQKENIIDESGMPKERFSAEFPKEGPSILRIQQVVRGDSAAYFCASSPPGGLVDTQYFGPGTRLTVL.

The chain couples TRBV13 to TRBJ1-3; 8 positions match TRBD1. The CDR3 is 19 residues long. Germline CDR1 is PRHDT and CDR2 is FYEKMQ (reference sequence). The V segment lost 5 bases and the J segment 3 bases; nucleotides outside the gene matches: 18. The CDR3 region is CASSTDRGRAAWDGNTIYF. DNA of the CDR3: TGTGCCAGCAGCACCGACAGGGGCCGCGCCGCGTGGGATGGAAACACCATATATTTT.

To note about this clonotype: A read error is possible here, since a much larger clone lies one base away. This chain connects TRBV15 to TRBJ2-5, with TRBD1 as a possible D gene (7 bases). Deletions cut 0 bases from V and 5 bases from J, with 13 bases between. The CDR3 sequence is 15 residues long. CDR1 is LNHNV and CDR2 is YYDKDF in the germline V gene (reference sequence). The CDR3 is CATSRDLAGGETQYF. CDR3 bases: TGTGCCACCAGCAGAGATCTGGCAGGGGGGGAGACCCAGTACTTC.

Only one count was recorded for this clonotype. Possible read error: a much larger clone is one base away. The V call is TRBV7-9, the J call TRBJ1-5; D gene uncertain. CDR1 is SEHNR, CDR2 FQNEAQ, per germline (reference sequence). Trimming removed 3 bases from V and 9 bases from J, with 15 bases in between. The length of the CDR3 is 14 residues. The CDR3 is CASSLPEGGRPQHF. CDR3 DNA sequence: TGTGCCAGCAGCTTGCCTGAGGGAGGCCGGCCCCAGCATTTT.

The gene calls are TRBV27 and TRBJ2-5, with 10 bases identical to TRBD2. Germline V CDR1 and CDR2: MNHEY, SMNVEV (reference sequence). Losses at the gene ends were 7 bases for V and 6 bases for J; bases not matched to a gene: 11. This CDR3 spans 15 amino acids. In DNA, the CDR3 is TGTGCCAGCACCGGATCAGCGGGGGGGCTAAAGACCCAGTACTTC. This translates into CASTGSAGGLKTQYF.

The chain carries TRBV20-1 and TRBJ2-2, with 7 positions matching TRBD1. J lost 2 bases, V lost 0 bases, and 12 bases had no gene match. The CDR3 covers 18 residues. The germline gives CDR1 DFQATT, CDR2 SNEGSKA (reference sequence). CDR3: CSARDPTGTASNTGELFF. CDR3 sequence (DNA): TGCAGTGCTAGAGATCCGACAGGGACAGCATCTAACACCGGGGAGCTGTTTTTT.